One and the same sample provided the 22 T cell receptor beta chains below, sequenced in a study of regulatory T cells in long-lasting Graves disease. Time point described: persistent/refractory GD, antithyroid drugs over 5 years with positive TRAb. PBMC-derived RNA was used for the TCR library. Construction of the TCR beta libraries employed iRepertoire HTBI primers in conjunction with Arm-PCR of CDR3 regions. TCRdb recomputed calls from the multiplex PCR reads with MiXCR, one row per CDR3 protein. The sample lists 390,000 or so distinct CDR3 sequences, more than 20% seen once, with about 29% in the top ten. Sequenced here: peripheral blood mononuclear cells (PBMCs), sampled when the disease was refractory, from a patient treated with antithyroid drugs. The source is a woman aged 40 to 49 with Graves disease.

The chain recombines TRBV19 with TRBJ2-1; D perhaps matches TRBD1 (5 bases). Germline V gives CDR1 LNHDA, CDR2 SQIVND (reference sequence). The CDR3 contains 15 residues. V was shortened by 5 bases and J by 2 bases, with 13 bases between the two germline ends. CDR3 coding DNA: TGTGCCAGTAGTTCTTCCAGGGATCCCTACAATGAGCAGTTCTTC. Protein: CASSSSRDPYNEQFF.

The chain combines TRBV3-1 with TRBJ2-7; TRBD1 or TRBD2 may be the D gene (5 bases each). CDR1 is LGHDT and CDR2 is YNNKEL in the germline V gene (reference sequence). The CDR3 contains 16 residues. Trimming removed 5 bases from V and 0 bases from J, with 17 bases in between. The CDR3 DNA reads TGTGCCAGCAGCGAAACCCCGGGACGCCGCTCCTACGAGCAGTACTTC. Translated: CASSETPGRRSYEQYF.

This clonotype was counted a few times. The chain recombines TRBV6-1 with TRBJ2-2, with 11 bases lining up with TRBD2. CDR3 size: 16 residues. Germline V gene sequence: CDR1 MNHNS, CDR2 SASEGT. The junction had 5 bases not matched to a gene; V was cut back by 6 bases and J by 2 bases. The CDR3 nucleotides are TGTGCCAGCAGCATCACTAGCGGGAGCAACACCGGGGAGCTGTTTTTT. This translates into CASSITSGSNTGELFF.

The chain combines TRBV19 with TRBJ2-5; TRBD2 agrees at 7 bases. The CDR3 is made up of 13 amino acids. Germline CDR1 LNHDA, CDR2 SQIVND (reference sequence). V lost 7 bases to trimming and J lost 4 bases; unmatched junction nucleotides: 6. CDR3 protein: CASTGGSGETQYF. Written as DNA, the CDR3 is TGTGCCAGTACTGGCGGGAGCGGAGAGACCCAGTACTTC.

This clonotype was detected a few times. The chain carries TRBV20-1 and TRBJ2-3; TRBD2 matches 10 bases. Germline loops: CDR1 DFQATT, CDR2 SNEGSKA (reference sequence). CDR3 size: 14 residues. Trimming removed 1 base from V and 3 bases from J; junction bases left unmatched: 1. Here the CDR3 reads CSARGSGRTDTQYF. CDR3 DNA: TGCAGTGCTAGAGGTAGCGGGAGGACAGATACGCAGTATTTT.

The table lists this clonotype with a few counts. The chain combines TRBV29-1 with TRBJ2-2, with 12 bases matching TRBD2. Trimming cost V 4 bases and J 4 bases; bases outside gene matches: 4. There are 15 residues in the CDR3. CDR1 and CDR2 (germline): SQVTM, ANQGSEA. CDR3 amino acids: CSVGGTSGFTGELFF. The DNA of the CDR3 is TGCAGCGTTGGTGGGACTAGCGGGTTCACCGGGGAGCTGTTTTTT.

This clonotype has only a few counts. The V and J genes are TRBV20-1 and TRBJ2-3; D possibly corresponds to TRBD1 (5 bases). The CDR3 consists of 13 residues. V lost 1 base and J lost 3, with 8 bases in between. Germline V gives CDR1 DFQATT, CDR2 SNEGSKA (reference sequence). CDR3 nucleotides: TGCAGTGCTAGAGGACAGTTTACAGATACGCAGTATTTT. Protein sequence: CSARGQFTDTQYF.

On this clonotype: Since a much larger clone is just one base distant, this may be a read error. The chain recombines TRBV27 with TRBJ2-5; D remains unclear. The CDR3 runs to 13 residues. Germline CDR1 MNHEY, CDR2 SMNVEV (reference sequence). The CDR3 spells CTSSLYEQETQYF. The CDR3 DNA reads as TGTACCAGCAGTTTATACGAACAAGAGACCCAGTACTTC.

The chain uses TRBV7-9 and TRBJ1-5, with D perhaps TRBD1 (6 bases). Trimming took off 5 bases at V and 2 bases at J, with 13 bases between the two ends. The germline gives CDR1 SEHNR, CDR2 FQNEAQ (reference sequence). CDR3 length: 15 amino acids. As DNA, the CDR3 is TGTGCCAGCAGCGGAACAGGGTTGGGCAATCAGCCCCAGCATTTT. It translates to CASSGTGLGNQPQHF.

This clonotype was seen repeatedly, ten times or more. The chain links TRBV28 to TRBJ2-2; D perhaps matches TRBD1 (6 bases). Trimming shortened V by 3 bases and J by 4 bases, and 12 bases separated the two germline ends. The germline V gene has CDR1 MDHEN and CDR2 SYDVKM. The CDR3 is made up of 15 amino acids. CDR3 protein: CASSFRGQTTGELFF. The CDR3 DNA is TGTGCCAGCAGTTTCCGCGGACAGACCACCGGGGAGCTGTTTTTT.

This clonotype was detected ten times or more. The rearrangement links TRBV27 to TRBJ2-7; 8 bases map to TRBD1. Germline V gene lookup returns CDR1 MNHEY and CDR2 SMNVEV (reference sequence). Trimming removed 3 bases from V and 6 bases from J; junction bases left unmatched: 4. CDR3 size: 13 residues. The CDR3 reads CASSFGQGTEQYF. In DNA, the CDR3 is TGTGCCAGCAGTTTTGGACAGGGAACCGAGCAGTACTTC.

The rearrangement joins TRBV9 to TRBJ2-7; the D is unclear. The CDR3 is made up of 14 amino acids. V was shortened by 0 bases and J by 1 base, with 8 bases between the two germline ends. The germline gives CDR1 SGDLS, CDR2 YYNGEE. As DNA, the CDR3 is TGTGCCAGCAGCGTAGACGGCGCTTCCTACGAGCAGTACTTC. This gives the protein CASSVDGASYEQYF.

This chain links TRBV30 with TRBJ2-7; no definite D call. Germline loops: CDR1 GTSNPN, CDR2 SVGIG (reference sequence). This CDR3 has 12 residues. V was shortened by 1 base and J by 4 bases, with 8 bases between the two germline ends. This CDR3 reads CAWSELPYEQYF. The DNA of the CDR3 is TGTGCCTGGAGTGAACTTCCATACGAGCAGTACTTC.

This clonotype was detected ten times or more. The chain couples TRBV12-3 or TRBV12-4 to TRBJ2-7, with D perhaps TRBD1 or TRBD2 (7 bases each). V was pared by 6 bases and J by 6 bases, with 15 bases between. The CDR3 is 13 residues long. For the CDR3, the DNA is TGTGCCAGCAGCTCCCAGGGGGGGCCCGAGCAGTACTTC. Residues: CASSSQGGPEQYF.

This clonotype was observed a few times. The conserved closing phenylalanine or tryptophan is absent in this CDR3, likely reflecting a read error. J is TRBJ1-1 and V is TRBV2; D possibly corresponds to TRBD1 (5 bases). The V end was cut by 3 bases, the J end by 10 bases, with 6 bases between. The CDR3 is 10 amino acids. Germline CDR1 SNHLY, CDR2 FYNNEI. The DNA for the CDR3 is TGTGCCAGCAGTGAGGGGGGAGCTTTCCTT. It encodes CASSEGGAFL.

This clonotype was seen more than once but under ten times. The genes are TRBV12-3 or TRBV12-4 and TRBJ2-1; D is undetermined. There are 14 residues in the CDR3. V was pared by 4 bases and J by 2 bases, with 9 bases between. CDR3 in amino acids: CASSSGETYNEQFF. In nucleotides, the CDR3 is TGTGCCAGCAGTTCTGGGGAAACCTACAATGAGCAGTTCTTC.

V and J are TRBV6-5 and TRBJ2-3; D unclear. The CDR3 spans 13 residues. V shed 4 bases and J shed 4 bases, with 9 bases lying between them. In germline, CDR1 is MNHEY, CDR2 SVGAGI. Written as DNA, the CDR3 is TGTGCCAGCAGTTGGGGTAGTTCAGATACGCAGTATTTT. It yields the protein CASSWGSSDTQYF.

This clonotype was seen at least ten times. The chain recombines TRBV15 with TRBJ2-7; 8 nucleotides align to TRBD2. CDR3 length: 14 amino acids. V lost 5 bases, J lost 3 bases, and 6 bases stayed unmatched. Germline lookup yields CDR1 LNHNV and CDR2 YYDKDF (reference sequence). Written as DNA, the CDR3 is TGTGCCACCAGCCCCAGCGGGGGATACTACGAGCAGTACTTC. Translation: CATSPSGGYYEQYF. The full variable domain, rest sourced from reference TRBV15 and TRBJ2-7, is DAMVIQNPRYQVTQFGKPVTLSCSQTLNHNVMYWYQQKSSQAPKLLFHYYDKDFNNEADTPDNFQSRRPNTSFCFLDIRSPGLGDTAMYLCATSPSGGYYEQYFGPGTRLTVT.

This clonotype was observed a handful of times. The chain couples TRBV4-1 to TRBJ2-5, with a possible D match to TRBD2 (5 bases). V dropped 1 base and J dropped 4 bases, with 22 bases sitting between them. In germline, CDR1 is MGHRA, CDR2 YSYEKL. The CDR3 runs to 18 residues. CDR3 protein: CASSQVARDLFRGETQYF. The CDR3 DNA follows: TGCGCCAGCAGCCAAGTGGCCCGGGATCTCTTCCGGGGAGAGACCCAGTACTTC.

The chain has TRBV5-1 and TRBJ2-4; D unresolved. CDR3 length equals 18 residues. Looked up from germline, CDR1 is SGHRS and CDR2 is YFSETQ. Trimming pared 4 bases from V and 6 bases from J, leaving 26 bases between. The CDR3 here is CASSPAHYRAFAVNIQYF. The DNA for the CDR3 is TGCGCCAGCAGCCCAGCCCACTACCGGGCCTTTGCCGTAAACATTCAGTACTTC.

This clonotype was picked up many times. The V and J genes are TRBV28 and TRBJ1-2, with no clear D. This CDR3 contains 13 residues. In germline, CDR1 is MDHEN, CDR2 SYDVKM. V lost 7 bases to trimming and J lost 1 base, with 10 bases between them. CDR3 in DNA: TGTGCCAGCACAGAAGCACTTAACTATGGCTACACCTTC. Residues: CASTEALNYGYTF.

V gene TRBV4-1 combines with J gene TRBJ1-4; no definite D call. Trimming took off 5 bases at V and 7 bases at J, with 20 bases between the two ends. In germline, CDR1 is MGHRA, CDR2 YSYEKL. There are 16 residues in the CDR3. The CDR3 sequence is CASSYGILSSGEKLFF. Here the CDR3 DNA reads TGCGCCAGCAGCTACGGGATTCTCTCAAGCGGTGAAAAACTGTTTTTT.